This TCR beta chain came from a study of low-dose radiotherapy and immunotherapy resistance in tumors. Whole-study context: Cohort 1 was given 0.5 Gy fractions every 2 weeks, 6.5 Gy in total. Patients took oral aspirin 300 mg daily for four cycles from cycle 1 day 1.

The germline gives CDR1 SGHVS, CDR2 FQNEAQ. V shed 5 bases, J shed 4 bases, and the junction held 3 bases outside the gene matches. CDR3 length equals 13 residues. Time point indicated: after trial treatment. Indicated treatment: LDRT plus nivolumab, ipilimumab, low-dose cyclophosphamide and aspirin (RACIN trial). Treatment of the donors consisted of nivolumab and ipilimumab (plus aspirin, low-dose cyclophosphamide and low-dose radiotherapy). It was with a constant-region primer and a V-primer adapter that TCRs were amplified over roughly 18 PCR cycles. TCRdb re-derived calls from the reads in MiXCR, one entry per CDR3 protein. The sample has some 52,000 distinct CDR3 sequences, approximately 35% seen once; the top ten hold 7% to 10%.

The sample here was PBMCs, taken after low-dose radiotherapy plus immunotherapy. The origin of this receptor is a male donor with rectosigmoid adenocarcinoma. The chain is built from TRBV7-8 and TRBJ2-5; 8 nucleotides line up with TRBD2. The CDR3 loop reads CASSPTSVETQYF. CDR3 nucleotides: TGTGCCAGCAGCCCGACTAGCGTAGAGACCCAGTACTTC.